The TCR beta chain under discussion was sequenced for a study of blood T cell repertoires in COVID-19. This table comes from immunoSEQ multiplex PCR, and its TCRdb copy is limited to in-frame clones, with some not included. The table includes about 110,000 clones, about 85% detected once. CDR1 is SGHTA and CDR2 is FQGNSA in the germline V gene. The CDR3 totals 13 residues. V lost 4 bases, J lost 7 bases, and 4 bases stayed unmatched. The rearrangement joins TRBV7-2 to TRBJ2-4, with 7 positions matching TRBD2. Sequences were obtained from peripheral blood. The clonotype originates from a human donor in a cohort sampled during active COVID-19. The CDR3 region is CASSSRGVNIQYF. In DNA form, the CDR3 reads TGTGCCAGCAGCTCCCGGGGGGTGAACATTCAGTACTTC.